The rows below give T cell receptor beta chains drawn from one sample of a study of blood T cell repertoires in COVID-19. Assay: immunoSEQ multiplex PCR; the TCRdb copy retains only in-frame clones and omits some. The data contain around 160,000 clones, approximately 83% of them singletons. The specimen was peripheral blood. The receptors shown here come from a woman aged 55-70 years with COVID-19, enrolled during active disease. The CDR3 runs from the conserved cysteine through the conserved F or W. D genes are given only for firm matches. The size field is filled for only some rows; it gives once, few, many or a size class.

j_call d_call clone_size v_call cdr3_nt cdr3_aa
TRBJ2-3 TRBD1 once TRBV4-1 TGCGCCAGCAAGAGGATCCCGGGACAGGGCACAGATACGCAGTATTTT CASKRIPGQGTDTQYF
TRBJ1-1 - - TRBV10-1 TGCGCCAGCAGGCCTAGATGGAACACTGAAGCTTTCTTT CASRPRWNTEAFF
TRBJ2-3 - - TRBV5-1 TGCGCCAGCAGCTTGAGTACAGGCACAGATACGCAGTATTTT CASSLSTGTDTQYF
TRBJ1-5 TRBD1 - TRBV4-1 TGCGCCAGCAGCCAACAACCAGGACAGGGTAATCAGCCCCAGCATTTT CASSQQPGQGNQPQHF
TRBJ1-1 TRBD1 - TRBV6-5 TGTGCCAGCAGTACGGAGACAGGGCCGAACACTGAAGCTTTCTTT CASSTETGPNTEAFF
TRBJ2-3 - - TRBV18 TGTGCCAGCTCACTCGGCAGGGGGGCGGATACGCAGTATTTT CASSLGRGADTQYF
TRBJ1-3 - - TRBV5-1 TGCGCCAGCAGTTCGGGGATCTCTGGAAACACCATATATTTT CASSSGISGNTIYF
TRBJ1-5 - - TRBV3-1/TRBV3-2 TGTGCCAGCAGCCCATCCGGGGGTGGGGTCCGGCCCCAGCATTTT CASSPSGGGVRPQHF
TRBJ1-2 TRBD1 - TRBV18 TGTGCCAGCTCACCGGGGGACAGGTTGAGCTATGGCTACACCTTC CASSPGDRLSYGYTF
TRBJ2-1 - - TRBV5-5 TGTGCCAGCAGCTTATTCTCGGGAGTCCCCTACAATGAGCAGTTCTTC CASSLFSGVPYNEQFF
TRBJ1-5 - - TRBV2 TGTGCCAGCAGTGTGTCACAGGGTGGGCCCCAGCATTTT CASSVSQGGPQHF
TRBJ2-3 TRBD1 - TRBV19 TGTGCCAGTAGGAGGACAGGAAACACAGATACGCAGTATTTT CASRRTGNTDTQYF
TRBJ2-1 - - TRBV7-9 TGTGCCAGCAGCTTAGAGGGCGGGGAGTACAATGAGCAGTTCTTC CASSLEGGEYNEQFF
TRBJ2-1 - - TRBV4-3 TGCGCCAGCAGCCATGCCACGGGGGGCCCCTACAATGAGCAGTTCTTC CASSHATGGPYNEQFF
TRBJ1-1 TRBD1 few TRBV19 TGTGCCAGTAGTATAACAGGGGTTAGGGCTGAAGCTTTCTTT CASSITGVRAEAFF
TRBJ2-7 TRBD1 few TRBV5-6 TGTGCCAGCAGCACACCGGGGACAGCCTACGAGCAGTACTTC CASSTPGTAYEQYF
TRBJ1-2 - - TRBV29-1 TGCAGCGTTGACCGCCGGACAGACCATTATGGCTACACCTTC CSVDRRTDHYGYTF
TRBJ2-3 TRBD2 - TRBV3-1/TRBV3-2 TGTGCCAGCAGCCAAAACTCTGCGGGGGGCAATACGCAGTATTTT CASSQNSAGGNTQYF
TRBJ2-3 TRBD2 once TRBV19 TGTGCCAGTAGTGCAAGACTAGCGGGGCATGATACGCAGTATTTT CASSARLAGHDTQYF
TRBJ2-3 - - TRBV18 TGTGCCAGCTCACCATTAACCAGGCCAAGCACAGATACGCAGTATTTT CASSPLTRPSTDTQYF
TRBJ2-7 TRBD1 - TRBV19 TGTGCCAGTACCCGGACAGGGGGGTCCTACGAGCAGTACTTC CASTRTGGSYEQYF
TRBJ2-2 TRBD2 - TRBV7-9 TGTGCCAGCAGCGAACAGCGGGGGGGAGCCGGGGAGCTGTTTTTT CASSEQRGGAGELFF
TRBJ1-6 - - TRBV6-2/TRBV6-3 TGTGCCAGCAGTTACCGGTCCGGAGGTAATTCACCCCTCCACTTT CASSYRSGGNSPLHF
TRBJ1-2 - - TRBV20-1 TGCAGTGCTAGTGGCGGGGAATTTACTAACTATGGCTACACCTTC CSASGGEFTNYGYTF
TRBJ2-3 TRBD1 - TRBV5-1 TGCGCCAGCAGCTCGGGACAGGGCGTCACAGATACGCAGTATTTT CASSSGQGVTDTQYF
TRBJ1-2 TRBD1 - TRBV9 TGTGCCAGCAGCTTCGTCCCGGGACAGGGGGCAGGCTATGGCTACACCTTC CASSFVPGQGAGYGYTF
TRBJ2-4 - - TRBV21-1 TGTGCCAGCAGCACACCCCCGGGCAGGGGGCAGGAAAACATTCAGTACTTC CASSTPPGRGQENIQYF
TRBJ2-1 TRBD2 - TRBV19 TGTGCCAGTATTGCTGATCGCGGGAGCTCCTACAATGAGCAGTTCTTC CASIADRGSSYNEQFF
TRBJ1-5 - - TRBV20-1 TGCAGTGCCAGCGGCTATCAGCCCCAGCATTTT CSASGYQPQHF
TRBJ1-2 - - TRBV3-1/TRBV3-2 TGTGCCAGCAGCCAAGACCAGGCCGTCCGTAACTATGGCTACACCTTC CASSQDQAVRNYGYTF